This T cell receptor beta chain was retrieved from a study of T-cell memory formation after mild COVID-19. Using its own MiXCR run on the 5' RACE reads, TCRdb lists one record per CDR3 protein. The data hold some 190,000 distinct CDR3 sequences, with about a sixth observed a single time. In its sample, this clonotype was seen a few times. The sequencing sample was made of PBMCs or a T cell subset sorted from them (not recorded which). This receptor was taken from an adult woman who had mild COVID-19 (a few samples of this study predate the infection). Cell type and time point are not known.

CDR3 bases: TGTGCCAGCAGCCTTCCAGCGCCACGGAACAATGAGCAGTTCTTC. It specifies CASSLPAPRNNEQFF. The V gene is TRBV11-2, the J gene TRBJ2-1; D not certain. V gave up 5 bases and J gave up 5 bases, with 16 bases separating them. The germline CDR1 and CDR2 sequences are SGHAT and FQNNGV. The CDR3 consists of 15 residues.